This entry is about one TCR beta chain. The table came from immunoSEQ multiplex PCR; TCRdb's copy has only in-frame clones and leaves some out. Of a few hundred thousand clones in the sample, less than 85% were seen once. The data originate from a study of blood T cell repertoires in COVID-19. V dropped 5 bases and J dropped 4; count of bases not matched to a gene: 13. This CDR3 comprises 17 residues. Germline CDR1 SGHTA, CDR2 FQGNSA. Sequenced: peripheral blood. The sequence derives from a woman in her seventies with acute or convalescent COVID-19. The gene calls are TRBV7-2 and TRBJ2-7; 11 positions match TRBD2. The CDR3 DNA sequence: TGTGCCAGCAGCCCAGGGGTAGCGGGGGGGCGCGTTTACGAGCAGTACTTC. Protein: CASSPGVAGGRVYEQYF.